Listed here are 15 T cell receptor beta chains from one sample, sequenced in a study of regulatory T cells in long-lasting Graves disease (dated by TCRdb to about 2021). Reading the label with the study, this specimen's time point is: newly diagnosed GD, antithyroid drugs for less than 3 months. For both TCR sequencing and RNA sequencing, RNA was extracted from PBMCs in TRIzol. Libraries were built with multiplex PCR. This sample was sequenced with an Illumina HiSeq 4000. TCR beta libraries were built with iRepertoire HTBI primers and Arm-PCR amplification of CDR3 regions. TCRdb ran its own pipeline on the public reads, namely fastp trimming at Q25 and MiXCR clone calling, and kept in-frame beta chains. Rows with one shared CDR3 protein collapse into an entry with the most common genes and DNA. The sample contains about 530,000 distinct CDR3 sequences, more than 15% of them found a single time. Roughly 25% of the sample is held by the ten biggest clonotypes.

This sample also appeared in a second study, on T cells in Graves' hyperthyroidism and ophthalmopathy.

The sample here was peripheral blood mononuclear cells (PBMCs), taken at new diagnosis, from a patient treated with antithyroid drugs. All receptors come from a woman between 40 and 65 years old with Graves disease. Donor details come from another sample of the same person, matched by shared clones.

The chain joins TRBV20-1 to TRBJ1-2, with D perhaps matching TRBD1 (6 bases). The CDR3 runs 14 residues. The germline V and J ends were trimmed by 6 bases and 3 bases, with 17 bases remaining between them. Germline V gives CDR1 DFQATT, CDR2 SNEGSKA (reference sequence). CDR3 sequence (DNA): TGCAGTGCCCAGAGCGGGGGGCTCGACTATGGCTACACCTTC. Its translation: CSAQSGGLDYGYTF.

The chain carries TRBV19 and TRBJ1-5, with TRBD1 as a possible D gene (6 bases). Deletions cut 2 bases from V and 6 bases from J, with 14 bases between. This CDR3 region has 15 residues. Per the germline V gene, CDR1 is LNHDA and CDR2 is SQIVND (reference sequence). CDR3 region: CASSIFGGGGQPQHF. The CDR3 coding sequence is TGTGCCAGTAGTATATTTGGGGGCGGTGGTCAGCCCCAGCATTTT. Together with reference TRBV19 and TRBJ1-5, the CDR3 gives the full variable domain: DGGITQSPKYLFRKEGQNVTLSCEQNLNHDAMYWYRQDPGQGLRLIYYSQIVNDFQKGDIAEGYSVSREKKESFPLTVTSAQKNPTAFYLCASSIFGGGGQPQHFGDGTRLSIL.

As to this clonotype: A read error may be the cause here, since a much bigger clone is one base away. The chain carries TRBV5-1 and TRBJ1-1, with D uncertain. The CDR3 consists of 16 residues. Germline CDR1 is SGHRS and CDR2 is YFSETQ. The V and J ends lost 2 bases and 1 base respectively, with 15 bases between them. CDR3: CASSFLSGWGNTEAFF. The DNA of the CDR3 is TGCGCCAGCAGCTTCCTGAGCGGGTGGGGGAACACTGAAGCTTTCTTT.

The chain links TRBV28 to TRBJ1-2, with D possibly matching TRBD1 (5 bases). The CDR3 sequence is 15 residues long. Germline V CDR1 and CDR2: MDHEN, SYDVKM. Trimming removed 7 bases at V and 0 bases at J, with 15 bases between. CDR3 loop: CASKGGAASNYGYTF. CDR3 nucleotide sequence: TGTGCCAGCAAGGGTGGGGCGGCTTCTAACTATGGCTACACCTTC.

This clonotype was seen many times. The chain has TRBV2 and TRBJ1-1, with D possibly TRBD1 on 5 matching bases. The V end lost 2 bases, the J end lost 4 bases, and 11 bases lay between the germline ends. The CDR3 is made up of 14 amino acids. Germline V gives CDR1 SNHLY, CDR2 FYNNEI. The CDR3 loop reads CASSEWQGGTEAFF. Written as DNA, the CDR3 is TGTGCCAGCAGTGAATGGCAGGGCGGCACTGAAGCTTTCTTT. Drawing the rest from reference TRBV2 and TRBJ1-1, the complete variable domain is EPEVTQTPSHQVTQMGQEVILRCVPISNHLYFYWYRQILGQKVEFLVSFYNNEISEKSEIFDDQFSVERPDGSNFTLKIRSTKLEDSAMYFCASSEWQGGTEAFFGQGTRLTVV.

Ten or more counts support this clonotype. At one end, the junction sequence differs from germline, possibly due to a read error. The chain employs TRBV28 and TRBJ2-7, with TRBD1 as a possible D gene (5 bases). The V gene's germline CDR1 is MDHEN and CDR2 SYDVKM. The CDR3 spans 13 residues. The DNA for the CDR3 is TGTGCCAGCAGTCCTAGGGGTCCTTACGGGCAGTACTTC. Residues: CASSPRGPYGQYF.

At least ten counts were recorded for this clonotype. The chain has TRBV7-6 and TRBJ2-1; the match to TRBD1 covers 9 bases. Germline V lookup: CDR1 SGHVS, CDR2 FNYEAQ. The CDR3 consists of 15 residues. V was clipped by 5 bases and J by 3 bases; unmatched bases: 5. The CDR3: CASSPGTGNYNEQFF. The CDR3 nucleotides are TGTGCCAGCAGCCCTGGGACAGGGAACTACAATGAGCAGTTCTTC.

The table lists this clonotype with many counts. The DNA of the CDR3 is TGTGCCAGCAGCCAAGATGAGTCGGAGCAGTACTTC. Translation gives CASSQDESEQYF. The chain carries TRBV3-1 and TRBJ2-7; D gene uncertain. The CDR3 spans 12 residues. The V gene lost 0 bases and the J gene lost 7 bases, with 7 bases spanning the gap. The V gene's germline CDR1 is LGHDT and CDR2 YNNKEL (reference sequence).

This CDR3 reads CAILRSGDREVSGANVLTF. The DNA for the CDR3 is TGTGCCATCTTGAGGAGTGGGGACAGGGAGGTTTCCGGGGCCAACGTCCTGACTTTC. This chain joins TRBV10-3 and TRBJ2-6; 9 bases agree with TRBD1. The CDR3 is 19 residues long. The germline CDR1 and CDR2 sequences are ENHRY and SYGVKD. V gave up 8 bases and J gave up 4 bases; unmatched junction bases: 18.

This clonotype was observed at least ten times. The chain joins TRBV12-3 or TRBV12-4 to TRBJ1-3, with D tentatively TRBD1 (5 bases). Trimming pared 7 bases from V and 3 bases from J, leaving 13 bases between. The length of the CDR3 is 14 residues. In DNA form, the CDR3 reads TGTGCCAGCAATTGGGGGGGAAATGGAAACACCATATATTTT. As protein: CASNWGGNGNTIYF.

This rearrangement joins TRBV19 to TRBJ1-6; TRBD1 matches at 8 bases. Per the germline V gene, CDR1 is LNHDA and CDR2 is SQIVND (reference sequence). This CDR3 is built from 15 residues. Unmatched junction bases numbered 6, after V lost 5 bases and J lost 6 bases. The DNA of the CDR3 is TGTGCCAGTAGTGCCGGGACAGGACTTAATTCACCCCTCCACTTT. Protein product: CASSAGTGLNSPLHF.

This clonotype was seen repeatedly, ten times or more. This sequence joins TRBV19 and TRBJ1-1; 7 nucleotides match TRBD1. Germline CDR1 LNHDA, CDR2 SQIVND (reference sequence). The V segment lost 5 bases and the J segment 7 bases; nucleotides outside the gene matches: 4. This CDR3 is 12 amino acids long. The CDR3 DNA reads as TGTGCCAGTAGTTGGAGGGACAGTGAAGCTTTCTTT. It encodes CASSWRDSEAFF.

This clonotype occurred a few times. The junction differs from germline at one of its ends, possibly a read error. The V and J genes are TRBV19 and TRBJ2-1, with 8 bases fitting TRBD1. The CDR3 has 17 amino acids. The germline V gene has CDR1 LNHDA and CDR2 SQIVND (reference sequence). CDR3 sequence reads: CASSLSRFGTGLNKQFF. For the CDR3, the DNA is TGTGCCAGTAGTTTATCCCGATTCGGGACAGGACTCAATAAGCAGTTCTTC. Full variable domain (outside the CDR3, taken from reference TRBV19 and TRBJ2-1): DGGITQSPKYLFRKEGQNVTLSCEQNLNHDAMYWYRQDPGQGLRLIYYSQIVNDFQKGDIAEGYSVSREKKESFPLTVTSAQKNPTAFYLCASSLSRFGTGLNKQFFGPGTRLTVL.

This sequence joins TRBV5-1 and TRBJ1-2; D may be TRBD1 (6 bases). V was shortened by 7 bases and J by 2 bases, with 21 bases between the two germline ends. There are 16 residues in the CDR3. Per the germline V gene, CDR1 is SGHRS and CDR2 is YFSETQ. The CDR3 spells CASRTGPLGGNYGYTF. For the CDR3, the DNA is TGCGCCAGCCGGACGGGCCCGCTAGGGGGGAACTATGGCTACACCTTC.

The chain joins TRBV6-1 to TRBJ2-5; D is uncertain. V was clipped by 4 bases and J by 7 bases, with 13 bases between them. The length of the CDR3 is 13 residues. Per germline, CDR1 MNHNS and CDR2 SASEGT. As DNA, the CDR3 is TGTGCCAGCAGTGGGTCGGGCCTAGGGACCCAGTACTTC. Amino acid sequence: CASSGSGLGTQYF.